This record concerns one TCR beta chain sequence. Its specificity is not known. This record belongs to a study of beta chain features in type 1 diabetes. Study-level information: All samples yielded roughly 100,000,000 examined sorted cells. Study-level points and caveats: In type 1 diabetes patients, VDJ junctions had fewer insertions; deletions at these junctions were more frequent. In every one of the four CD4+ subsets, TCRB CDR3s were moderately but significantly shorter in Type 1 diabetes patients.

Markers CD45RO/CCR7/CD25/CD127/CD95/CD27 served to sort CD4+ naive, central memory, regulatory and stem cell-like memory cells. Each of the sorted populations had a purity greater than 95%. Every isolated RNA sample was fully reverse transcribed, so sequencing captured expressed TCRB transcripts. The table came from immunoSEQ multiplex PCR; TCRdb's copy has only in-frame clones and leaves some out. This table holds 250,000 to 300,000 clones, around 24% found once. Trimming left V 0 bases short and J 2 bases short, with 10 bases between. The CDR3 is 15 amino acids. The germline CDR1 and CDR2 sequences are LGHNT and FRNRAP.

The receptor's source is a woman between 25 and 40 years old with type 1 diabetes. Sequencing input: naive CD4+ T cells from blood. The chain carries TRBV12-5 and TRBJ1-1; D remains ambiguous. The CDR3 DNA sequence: TGTGCTAGTGGTTTGGTACGAGGTCCCAACACTGAAGCTTTCTTT. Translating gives CASGLVRGPNTEAFF.